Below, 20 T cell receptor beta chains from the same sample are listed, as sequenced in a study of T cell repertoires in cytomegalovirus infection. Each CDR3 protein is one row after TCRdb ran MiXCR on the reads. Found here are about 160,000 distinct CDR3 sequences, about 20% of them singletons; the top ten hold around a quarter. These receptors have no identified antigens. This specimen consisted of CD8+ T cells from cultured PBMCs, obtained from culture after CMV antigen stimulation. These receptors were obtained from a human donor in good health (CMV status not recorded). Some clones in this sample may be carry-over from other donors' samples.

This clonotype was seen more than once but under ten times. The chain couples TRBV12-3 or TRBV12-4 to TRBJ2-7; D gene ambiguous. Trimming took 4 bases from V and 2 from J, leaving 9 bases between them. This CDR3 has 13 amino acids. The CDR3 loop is CASSYGRTYEQYF. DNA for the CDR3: TGTGCCAGCAGTTACGGACGGACCTACGAGCAGTACTTC.

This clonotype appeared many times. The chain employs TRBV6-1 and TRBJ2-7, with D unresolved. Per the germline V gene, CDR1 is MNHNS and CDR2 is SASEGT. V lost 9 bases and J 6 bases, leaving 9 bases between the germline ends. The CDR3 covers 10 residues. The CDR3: CASSSVEQYF. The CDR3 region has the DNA TGTGCCAGTTCCTCGGTCGAGCAGTACTTC.

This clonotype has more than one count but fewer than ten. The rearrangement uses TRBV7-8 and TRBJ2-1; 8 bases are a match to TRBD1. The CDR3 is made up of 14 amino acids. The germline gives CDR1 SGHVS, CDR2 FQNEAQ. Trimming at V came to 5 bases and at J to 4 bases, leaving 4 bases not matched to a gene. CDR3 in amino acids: CASSDRGPYNEQFF. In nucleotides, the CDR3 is TGTGCCAGCAGCGACAGGGGACCTTACAATGAGCAGTTCTTC. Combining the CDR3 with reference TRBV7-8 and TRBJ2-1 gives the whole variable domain GAGVSQSPRYKVAKRGQDVALRCDPISGHVSLFWYQQALGQGPEFLTYFQNEAQLDKSGLPSDRFFAERPEGSVSTLKIQRTQQEDSAVYLCASSDRGPYNEQFFGPGTRLTVL.

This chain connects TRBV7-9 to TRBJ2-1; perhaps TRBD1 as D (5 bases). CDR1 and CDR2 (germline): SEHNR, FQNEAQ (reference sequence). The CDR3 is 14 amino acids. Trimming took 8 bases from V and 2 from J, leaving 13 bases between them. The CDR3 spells CASYTAGPYNEQFF. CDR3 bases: TGTGCCAGCTACACCGCAGGGCCCTACAATGAGCAGTTCTTC.

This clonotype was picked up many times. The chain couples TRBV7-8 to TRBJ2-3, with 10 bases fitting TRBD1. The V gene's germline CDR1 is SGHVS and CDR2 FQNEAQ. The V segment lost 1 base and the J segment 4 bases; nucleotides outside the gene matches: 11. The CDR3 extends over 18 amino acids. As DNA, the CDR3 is TGTGCCAGCAGCTTAGTCCGGGACAGGGGTGTAGTTTCAGATACGCAGTATTTT. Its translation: CASSLVRDRGVVSDTQYF. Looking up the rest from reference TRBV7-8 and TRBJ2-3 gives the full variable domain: GAGVSQSPRYKVAKRGQDVALRCDPISGHVSLFWYQQALGQGPEFLTYFQNEAQLDKSGLPSDRFFAERPEGSVSTLKIQRTQQEDSAVYLCASSLVRDRGVVSDTQYFGPGTRLTVL.

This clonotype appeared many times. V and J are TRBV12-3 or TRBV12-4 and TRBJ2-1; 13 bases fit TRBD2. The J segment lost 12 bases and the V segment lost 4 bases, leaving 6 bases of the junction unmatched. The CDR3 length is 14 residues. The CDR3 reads CASSSGLAGAPQFF. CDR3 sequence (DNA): TGTGCCAGCAGTTCAGGACTAGCGGGGGCCCCGCAGTTCTTC.

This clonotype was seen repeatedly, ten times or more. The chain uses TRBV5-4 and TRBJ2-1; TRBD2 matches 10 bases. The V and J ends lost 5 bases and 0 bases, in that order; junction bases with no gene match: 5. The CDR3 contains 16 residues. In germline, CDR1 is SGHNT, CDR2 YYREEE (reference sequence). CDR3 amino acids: CASSPSGGSSYNEQFF. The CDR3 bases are TGTGCCAGCAGTCCTAGCGGGGGAAGCTCCTACAATGAGCAGTTCTTC. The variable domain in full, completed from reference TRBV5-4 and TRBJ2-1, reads ETGVTQSPTHLIKTRGQQVTLRCSSQSGHNTVSWYQQALGQGPQFIFQYYREEENGRGNFPPRFSGLQFPNYSSELNVNALELDDSALYLCASSPSGGSSYNEQFFGPGTRLTVL.

The CDR3 DNA reads as TGTGCCAGCAGCTTAGGGGGCTCCGGGACAGGGGTCCATTACGAGCAGTACTTC. Translation: CASSLGGSGTGVHYEQYF. This chain links TRBV7-9 with TRBJ2-7, with 10 nucleotides matching TRBD1. The V gene end was trimmed by 1 base and the J gene end by 4 bases; junction bases not matched to a gene: 13. CDR1 is SEHNR, CDR2 FQNEAQ, per germline (reference sequence). This CDR3 region has 18 residues.

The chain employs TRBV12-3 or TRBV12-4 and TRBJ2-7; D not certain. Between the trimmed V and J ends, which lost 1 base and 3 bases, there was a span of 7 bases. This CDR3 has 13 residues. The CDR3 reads CASSLGEDYEQYF. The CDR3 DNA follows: TGTGCCAGCAGTTTAGGAGAGGACTACGAGCAGTACTTC.

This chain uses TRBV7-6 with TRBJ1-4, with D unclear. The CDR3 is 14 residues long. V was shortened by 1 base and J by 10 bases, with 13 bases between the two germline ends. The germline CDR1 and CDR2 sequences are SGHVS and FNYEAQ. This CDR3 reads CASSLDENAGKLFF. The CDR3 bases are TGTGCCAGCAGCTTAGATGAGAACGCAGGAAAACTGTTTTTT.

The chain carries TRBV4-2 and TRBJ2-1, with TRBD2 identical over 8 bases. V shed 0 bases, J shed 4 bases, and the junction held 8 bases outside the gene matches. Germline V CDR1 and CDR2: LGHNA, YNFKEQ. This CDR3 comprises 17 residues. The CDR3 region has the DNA TGTGCCAGCAGCCAAGACCTGGCGGGGGGTAGGTACAATGAGCAGTTCTTC. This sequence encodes CASSQDLAGGRYNEQFF.

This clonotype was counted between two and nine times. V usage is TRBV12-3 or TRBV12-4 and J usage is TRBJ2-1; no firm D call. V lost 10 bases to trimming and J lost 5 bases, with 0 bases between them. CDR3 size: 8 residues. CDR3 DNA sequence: TGTGCCAACAATGAGCAGTTCTTC. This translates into CANNEQFF.

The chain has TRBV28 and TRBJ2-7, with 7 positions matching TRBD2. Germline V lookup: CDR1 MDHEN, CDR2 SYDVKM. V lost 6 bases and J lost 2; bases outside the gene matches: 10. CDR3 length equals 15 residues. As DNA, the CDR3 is TGTGCCAGCAGACGACCCGGGGGGTTACCCTACGAGCAGTACTTC. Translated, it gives CASRRPGGLPYEQYF.

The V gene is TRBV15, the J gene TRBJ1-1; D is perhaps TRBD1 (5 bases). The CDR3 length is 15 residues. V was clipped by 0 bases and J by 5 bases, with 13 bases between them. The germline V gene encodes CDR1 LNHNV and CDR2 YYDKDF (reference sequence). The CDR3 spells CATSRDRAGNTEAFF. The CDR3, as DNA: TGTGCCACCAGCAGAGATCGTGCAGGGAATACTGAAGCTTTCTTT.

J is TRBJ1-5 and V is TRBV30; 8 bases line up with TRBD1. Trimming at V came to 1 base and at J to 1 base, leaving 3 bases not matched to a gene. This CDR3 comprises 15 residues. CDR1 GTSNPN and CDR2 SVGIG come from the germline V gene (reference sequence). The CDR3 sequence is CAWSEGTGSNQPQHF. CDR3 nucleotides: TGTGCCTGGAGTGAGGGGACAGGAAGCAATCAGCCCCAGCATTTT.

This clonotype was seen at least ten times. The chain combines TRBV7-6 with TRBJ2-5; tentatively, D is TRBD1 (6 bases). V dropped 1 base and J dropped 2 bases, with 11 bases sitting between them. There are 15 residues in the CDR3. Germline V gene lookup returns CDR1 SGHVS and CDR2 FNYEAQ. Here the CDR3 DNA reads TGTGCCAGCAGCTTAGTGGGGGCCCAACAAGAGACCCAGTACTTC. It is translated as CASSLVGAQQETQYF. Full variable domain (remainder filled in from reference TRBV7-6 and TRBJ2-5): GAGVSQSPRYKVTKRGQDVALRCDPISGHVSLYWYRQALGQGPEFLTYFNYEAQQDKSGLPNDRFSAERPEGSISTLTIQRTEQRDSAMYRCASSLVGAQQETQYFGPGTRLLVL.

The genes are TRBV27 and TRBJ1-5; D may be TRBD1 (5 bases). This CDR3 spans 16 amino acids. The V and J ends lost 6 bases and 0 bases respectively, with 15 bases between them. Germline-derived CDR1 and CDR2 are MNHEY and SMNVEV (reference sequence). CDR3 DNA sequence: TGTGCCAGCAGCCCCGGGGGGGGATATAGCAATCAGCCCCAGCATTTT. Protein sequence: CASSPGGGYSNQPQHF.

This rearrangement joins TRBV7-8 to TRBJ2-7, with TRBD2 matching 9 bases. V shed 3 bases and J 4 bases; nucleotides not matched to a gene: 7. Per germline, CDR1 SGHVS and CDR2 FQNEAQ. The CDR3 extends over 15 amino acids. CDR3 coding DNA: TGTGCCAGCAGCTTCCAAACTAGCGGGCGATACGAGCAGTACTTC. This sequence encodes CASSFQTSGRYEQYF.

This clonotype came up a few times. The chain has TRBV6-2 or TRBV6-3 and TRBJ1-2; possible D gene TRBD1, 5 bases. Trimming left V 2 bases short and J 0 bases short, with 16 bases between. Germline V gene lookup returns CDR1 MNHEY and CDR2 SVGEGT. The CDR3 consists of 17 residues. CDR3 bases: TGTGCCAGCAGTTACGAGACCAGGGTTCAAGCTAACTATGGCTACACCTTC. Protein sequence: CASSYETRVQANYGYTF.

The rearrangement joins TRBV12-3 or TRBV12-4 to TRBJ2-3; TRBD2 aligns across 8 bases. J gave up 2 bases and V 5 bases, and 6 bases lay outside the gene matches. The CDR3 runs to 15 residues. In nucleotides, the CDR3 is TGTGCCAGCAGTCCTATAGCGGGGTCCACAGATACGCAGTATTTT. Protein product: CASSPIAGSTDTQYF.